This T cell receptor (beta chain) came from a study of a mutant IDH1 vaccine in newly diagnosed glioma. Study context: Visit V13 took place at week 47, and visit V12 happened at week 35.

The CDR3 is made up of 13 amino acids. The V end was cut by 4 bases, the J end by 0 bases, with 7 bases between. Per the germline V gene, CDR1 is SQVTM and CDR2 is ANQGSEA. Sequencing was performed with immunoSEQ multiplex PCR; in TCRdb, only in-frame clones are kept and a portion is missing. The table includes around 50,000 clones, 88% detected once. The time point denotes: week 35, safety follow-up. The investigators gave 300 ug of mutant IDH1 20-mer peptide in each vaccine dose, together with topical imiquimod. Regarding this clone: Its antigen is not identified.

This TCR was recovered from a woman aged 40 to 50 with glioma. The chain links TRBV29-1 to TRBJ2-1; D unresolved. The sequencing here drew on PBMCs, taken from a glioma patient whose treatment included an IDH1 peptide vaccine. The chain's CDR3 is CSVASSSYNEQFF. The CDR3 coding sequence is TGCAGCGTTGCGAGCAGCTCCTACAATGAGCAGTTCTTC.